The 8 T cell receptor beta chains below come from one sample, sequenced in a study of cytomegalovirus exposure and HLA in healthy donors. Primers for the PCR totalled 60 Vbeta and 13 Jbeta. Sequenced by immunoSEQ multiplex PCR; TCRdb stores in-frame clones only, minus some. Of some 60,000 clones in the sample, 80% to 90% are singletons; the top ten hold about 1.5%. Material for sequencing was PBMCs. These receptors all stem from a man between 18 and 29 years old in good health and CMV-seronegative.

V usage is TRBV7-8 and J usage is TRBJ1-1; the match to TRBD1 covers 10 bases. J gave up 5 bases and V 3 bases, and 6 bases lay outside the gene matches. Germline V CDR1 and CDR2: SGHVS, FQNEAQ. The length of the CDR3 is 15 residues. The CDR3 coding sequence is TGTGCCAGCAGCTTCGCGACAGGGGGCGGGACTGAAGCTTTCTTT. Its translation is CASSFATGGGTEAFF. Based on the CDR3 plus reference TRBV7-8 and TRBJ1-1, the full variable domain is GAGVSQSPRYKVAKRGQDVALRCDPISGHVSLFWYQQALGQGPEFLTYFQNEAQLDKSGLPSDRFFAERPEGSVSTLKIQRTQQEDSAVYLCASSFATGGGTEAFFGQGTRLTVV.

In this sample, this clone turned up once. The chain joins TRBV7-8 to TRBJ2-1; 8 bases line up with TRBD2. V dropped 5 bases and J dropped 2; count of bases not matched to a gene: 5. There are 15 residues in the CDR3. Germline values: CDR1 SGHVS, CDR2 FQNEAQ. Here the CDR3 DNA reads TGTGCCAGCAGCGCGCGGGGGGACACCTACAATGAGCAGTTCTTC. Residues: CASSARGDTYNEQFF.

The rearrangement joins TRBV4-1 to TRBJ1-1, with D hard to call. This CDR3 has 14 residues. Germline V gene data show CDR1 as MGHRA and CDR2 as YSYEKL. V lost 4 bases and J lost 1, with 10 bases in between. The chain's CDR3 is CASSLTGKNTEAFF. In DNA form, the CDR3 reads TGCGCCAGCAGCCTCACGGGGAAGAACACTGAAGCTTTCTTT.

A single count supports this clone. J is TRBJ2-5 and V is TRBV30, with 7 bases lining up with TRBD2. V lost 5 bases, J lost 1 base, and 10 bases stayed unmatched. CDR1 GTSNPN and CDR2 SVGIG come from the germline V gene (reference sequence). CDR3 length equals 15 residues. The CDR3 DNA sequence: TGTGCCTGGGACGCCCGGGGGGACCTCCAAGAGACCCAGTACTTC. It specifies CAWDARGDLQETQYF. Complete variable domain (other parts from reference TRBV30 and TRBJ2-5): SQTIHQWPATLVQPVGSPLSLECTVEGTSNPNLYWYRQAAGRGLQLLFYSVGIGQISSEVPQNLSASRPQDRQFILSSKKLLLSDSGFYLCAWDARGDLQETQYFGPGTRLLVL.

The rearrangement joins TRBV29-1 to TRBJ1-2, with a weak D call TRBD1 (6 bases). The V gene lost 6 bases and the J gene lost 2 bases, with 16 bases spanning the gap. The CDR3 is 14 residues long. Germline V gene data show CDR1 as SQVTM and CDR2 as ANQGSEA. Here the CDR3 reads CSVGVTGPNYGYTF. The CDR3 DNA reads as TGCAGCGTGGGGGTGACAGGACCCAACTATGGCTACACCTTC.

This clone appeared a single time. This chain joins TRBV6-4 and TRBJ1-2; D is uncertain. Germline CDR1 and CDR2: MRHNA and SNTAGT. V was trimmed by 0 bases and J by 4 bases, leaving 12 bases between them. This CDR3 has 15 residues. CDR3 sequence (DNA): TGTGCCAGCAGTGACTCTGGGGAGAGAGGCTATGGCTACACCTTC. Protein product: CASSDSGERGYGYTF.

The CDR3 bases are TGTGCCAGCTCGTGGGGGAGGGGGAACACCGGGGAGCTGTTTTTT. Amino acid sequence: CASSWGRGNTGELFF. V and J are TRBV2 and TRBJ2-2, with 7 bases fitting TRBD2. This CDR3 is built from 15 residues. CDR1 and CDR2 (germline): SNHLY, FYNNEI. The V and J ends lost 8 bases and 1 base, in that order; junction bases with no gene match: 7.

The rearrangement links TRBV25-1 to TRBJ2-5; TRBD1 matches 9 bases. CDR1 is MGHDK and CDR2 is SYGVNS in the germline V gene. The CDR3 spans 13 residues. J gave up 14 bases and V 5 bases, and 12 bases lay outside the gene matches. The CDR3 nucleotides read TGTGCCAGCAGTCCGCCCGGGACAGGGAAAGTTTACTTC. Amino acids: CASSPPGTGKVYF.